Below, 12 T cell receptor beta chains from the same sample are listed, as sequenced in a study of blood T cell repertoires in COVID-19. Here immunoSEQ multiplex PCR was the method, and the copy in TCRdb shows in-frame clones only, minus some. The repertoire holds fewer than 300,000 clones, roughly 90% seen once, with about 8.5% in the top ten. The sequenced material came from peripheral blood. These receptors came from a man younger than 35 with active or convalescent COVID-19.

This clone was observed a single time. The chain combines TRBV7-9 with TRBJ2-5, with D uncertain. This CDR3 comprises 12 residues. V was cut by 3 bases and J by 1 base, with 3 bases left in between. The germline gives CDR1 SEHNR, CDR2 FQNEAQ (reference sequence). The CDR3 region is CASSFLQETQYF. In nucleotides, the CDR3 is TGTGCCAGCAGCTTCCTCCAAGAGACCCAGTACTTC.

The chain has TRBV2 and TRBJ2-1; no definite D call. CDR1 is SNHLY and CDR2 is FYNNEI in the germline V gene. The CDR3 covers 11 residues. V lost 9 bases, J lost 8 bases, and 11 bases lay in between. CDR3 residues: CASRLVDEQFF. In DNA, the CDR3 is TGTGCCAGTCGACTCGTGGATGAGCAGTTCTTC. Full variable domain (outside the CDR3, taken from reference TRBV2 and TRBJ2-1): EPEVTQTPSHQVTQMGQEVILRCVPISNHLYFYWYRQILGQKVEFLVSFYNNEISEKSEIFDDQFSVERPDGSNFTLKIRSTKLEDSAMYFCASRLVDEQFFGPGTRLTVL.

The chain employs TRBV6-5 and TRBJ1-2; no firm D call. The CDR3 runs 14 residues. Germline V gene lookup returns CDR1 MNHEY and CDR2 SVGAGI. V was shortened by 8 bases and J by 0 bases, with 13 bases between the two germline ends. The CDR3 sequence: CASGRVSPNYGYTF. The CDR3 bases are TGTGCCAGCGGGAGGGTATCCCCTAACTATGGCTACACCTTC.

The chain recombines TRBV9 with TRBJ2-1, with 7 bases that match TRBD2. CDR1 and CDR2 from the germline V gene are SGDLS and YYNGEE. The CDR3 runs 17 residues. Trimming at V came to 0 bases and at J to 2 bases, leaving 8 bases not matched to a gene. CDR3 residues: CASSVGSGAGTYNEQFF. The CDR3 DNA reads TGTGCCAGCAGCGTAGGATCGGGAGCGGGGACCTACAATGAGCAGTTCTTC. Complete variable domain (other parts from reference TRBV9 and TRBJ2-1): DSGVTQTPKHLITATGQRVTLRCSPRSGDLSVYWYQQSLDQGLQFLIQYYNGEERAKGNILERFSAQQFPDLHSELNLSSLELGDSALYFCASSVGSGAGTYNEQFFGPGTRLTVL.

In DNA, the CDR3 is TGTGCCAGCAGCTCAGGGGGCATCGGTAATCAGCCCCAGCATTTT. Amino acid sequence: CASSSGGIGNQPQHF. The rearrangement uses TRBV11-2 and TRBJ1-5, with TRBD1 matching 8 bases. The V and J ends lost 4 bases and 4 bases, in that order; junction bases with no gene match: 6. Germline values: CDR1 SGHAT, CDR2 FQNNGV. The CDR3 has 15 residues.

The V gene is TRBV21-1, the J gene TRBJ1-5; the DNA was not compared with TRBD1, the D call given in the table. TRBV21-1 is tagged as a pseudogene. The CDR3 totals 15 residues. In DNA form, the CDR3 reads TGTGCCAGCAGGGACCGGGACAGCGGCAATCAGCCCCAGCATTTT. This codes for CASRDRDSGNQPQHF.

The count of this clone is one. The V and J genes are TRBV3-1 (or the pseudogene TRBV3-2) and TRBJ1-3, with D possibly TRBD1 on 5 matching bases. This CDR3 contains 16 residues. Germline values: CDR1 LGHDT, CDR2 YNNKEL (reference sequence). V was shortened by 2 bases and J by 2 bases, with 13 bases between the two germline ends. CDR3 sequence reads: CASSQRQRTPGNTIYF. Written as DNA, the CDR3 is TGTGCCAGCAGCCAACGACAGAGAACTCCTGGAAACACCATATATTTT.

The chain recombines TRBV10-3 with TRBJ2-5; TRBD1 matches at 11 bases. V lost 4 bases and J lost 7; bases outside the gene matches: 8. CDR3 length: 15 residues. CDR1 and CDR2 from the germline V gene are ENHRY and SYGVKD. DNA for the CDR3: TGTGCCATCAGTGGAATCCGGGACAGGGGGATGACCCAGTACTTC. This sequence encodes CAISGIRDRGMTQYF.

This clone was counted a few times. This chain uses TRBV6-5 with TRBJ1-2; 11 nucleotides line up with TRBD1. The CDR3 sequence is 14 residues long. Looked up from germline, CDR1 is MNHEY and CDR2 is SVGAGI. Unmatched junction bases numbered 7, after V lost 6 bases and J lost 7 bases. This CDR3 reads CASSRDRGIGGYTF. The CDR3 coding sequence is TGTGCCAGCAGCCGGGACAGGGGGATCGGTGGCTACACCTTC.

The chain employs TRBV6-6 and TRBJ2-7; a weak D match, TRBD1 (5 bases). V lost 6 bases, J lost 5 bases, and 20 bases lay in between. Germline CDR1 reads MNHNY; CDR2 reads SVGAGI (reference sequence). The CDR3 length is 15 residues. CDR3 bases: TGTGCCAGCAGCCAACCCGGTGTGCCAGGGAACGAGCAGTACTTC. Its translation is CASSQPGVPGNEQYF.

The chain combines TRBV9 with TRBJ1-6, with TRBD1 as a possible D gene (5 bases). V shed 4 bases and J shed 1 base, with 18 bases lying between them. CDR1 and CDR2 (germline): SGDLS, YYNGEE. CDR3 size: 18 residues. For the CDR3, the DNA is TGTGCCAGCAGCTCGCGTCCCTCCGGGGGTTCCTATAATTCACCCCTCCACTTT. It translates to CASSSRPSGGSYNSPLHF.

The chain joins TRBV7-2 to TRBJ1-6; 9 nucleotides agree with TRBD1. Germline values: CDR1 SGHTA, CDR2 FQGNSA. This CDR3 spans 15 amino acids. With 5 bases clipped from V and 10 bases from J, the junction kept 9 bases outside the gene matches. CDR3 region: CASSRTGDLGSPLHF. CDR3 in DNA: TGTGCCAGCAGCCGGACAGGGGATCTCGGATCACCCCTCCACTTT.